This T cell receptor beta chain stems from a study of control samples from healthy donors and cancer patients (dated by TCRdb to the early 2020s). Worth noting for this clone: Its antigen specificity is not known. Base qualities are not at hand, and no much larger clone is one base apart.

The library was obtained by the immunoSEQ multiplex PCR assay. The table was pulled from immuneACCESS by TCRdb, which kept in-frame rearrangements only. Such tables lose some clones; where checked, under half of the loss comes from unresolved V genes, and the rest has no known cause. The table for this sample lists roughly 130,000 clones; over 75% of them were counted only once. Almost 2.5% of the sample comes from the top ten. V is reduced by 1 base and J by 5 bases, leaving a spacing of 5 bases between them. Including cysteine and phenylalanine, the CDR3 has 12 amino acids. Only the CDR3 region is kept as DNA, spanning 36 bases read in frame from base 1. The CDR1 and CDR2 encoded by the germline V gene are SQVTM and ANQGSEA.

Material: blood. The chain employs TRBV29-1 and TRBJ2-2, with the D gene too uncertain to name. The clonotype was recovered from a man between 18 and 29 years old in good health. The nucleotides are TGCAGCGTTGAAGTGACTACCGGGGAGCTGTTTTTT. Its coded protein is CSVEVTTGELFF.